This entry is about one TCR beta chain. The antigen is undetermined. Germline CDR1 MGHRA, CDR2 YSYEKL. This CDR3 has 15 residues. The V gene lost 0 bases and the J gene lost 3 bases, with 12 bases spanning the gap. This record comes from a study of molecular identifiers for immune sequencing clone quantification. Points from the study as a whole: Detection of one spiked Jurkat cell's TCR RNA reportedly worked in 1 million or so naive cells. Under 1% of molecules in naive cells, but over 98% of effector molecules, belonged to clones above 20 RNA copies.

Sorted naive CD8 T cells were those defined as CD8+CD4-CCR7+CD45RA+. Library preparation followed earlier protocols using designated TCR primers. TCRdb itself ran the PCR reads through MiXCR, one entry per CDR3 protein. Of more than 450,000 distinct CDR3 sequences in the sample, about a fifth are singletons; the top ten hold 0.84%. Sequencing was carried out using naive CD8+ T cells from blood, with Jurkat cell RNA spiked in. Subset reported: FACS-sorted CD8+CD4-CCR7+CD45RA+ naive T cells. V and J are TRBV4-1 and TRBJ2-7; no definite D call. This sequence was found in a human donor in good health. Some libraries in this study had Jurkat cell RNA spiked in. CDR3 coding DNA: TGCGCCAGCAGCCAAGAATTCTCCGACGACTACGAGCAGTACTTC. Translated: CASSQEFSDDYEQYF.